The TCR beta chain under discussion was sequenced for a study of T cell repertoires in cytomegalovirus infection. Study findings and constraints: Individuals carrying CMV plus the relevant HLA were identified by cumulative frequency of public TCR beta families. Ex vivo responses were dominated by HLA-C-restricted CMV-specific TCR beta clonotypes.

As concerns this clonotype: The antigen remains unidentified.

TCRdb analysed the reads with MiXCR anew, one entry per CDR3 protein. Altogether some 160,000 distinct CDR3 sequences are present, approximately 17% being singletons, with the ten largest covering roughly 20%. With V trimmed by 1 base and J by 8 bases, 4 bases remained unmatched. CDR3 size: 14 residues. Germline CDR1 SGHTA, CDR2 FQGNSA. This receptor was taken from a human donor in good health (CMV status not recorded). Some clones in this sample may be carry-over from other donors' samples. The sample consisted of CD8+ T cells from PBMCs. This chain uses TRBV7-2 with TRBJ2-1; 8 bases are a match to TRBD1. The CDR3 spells CASSLEYRGYEQFF. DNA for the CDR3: TGTGCCAGCAGCTTAGAATACAGGGGGTATGAGCAGTTCTTC.